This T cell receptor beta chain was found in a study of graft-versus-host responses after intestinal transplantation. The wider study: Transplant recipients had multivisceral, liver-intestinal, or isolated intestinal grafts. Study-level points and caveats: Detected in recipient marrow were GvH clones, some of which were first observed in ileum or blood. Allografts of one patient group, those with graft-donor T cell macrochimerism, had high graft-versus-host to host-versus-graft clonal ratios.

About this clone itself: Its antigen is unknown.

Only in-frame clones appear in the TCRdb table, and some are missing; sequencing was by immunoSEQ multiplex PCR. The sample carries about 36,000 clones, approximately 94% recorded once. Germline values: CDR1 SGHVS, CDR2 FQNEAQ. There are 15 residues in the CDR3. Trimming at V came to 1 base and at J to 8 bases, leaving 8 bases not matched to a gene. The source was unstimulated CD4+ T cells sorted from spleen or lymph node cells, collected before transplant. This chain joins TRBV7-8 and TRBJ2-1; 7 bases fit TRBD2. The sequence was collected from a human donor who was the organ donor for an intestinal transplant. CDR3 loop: CASSLGWTRSDEQFF. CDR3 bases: TGTGCCAGCAGCTTAGGATGGACTAGGAGCGATGAGCAGTTCTTC.